A selection of T cell receptor beta chains follows, all from one sample in a study of T cell responses to AZD1222 COVID-19 vaccine. Generated by immunoSEQ multiplex PCR, the TCRdb table keeps only in-frame clones and is missing some. The repertoire holds 100,000 to 120,000 clones, with 85% to 95% as singletons. The sample consisted of peripheral blood, taken 28 days after the second AZD1222 dose. Receptors originate from an adult who received the AZD1222 COVID-19 vaccine. Both conserved end residues are part of each CDR3. Each record gives: J gene, clone size, V gene, D gene, CDR3 DNA, CDR3 protein. D genes are given only for firm matches. A row's size may be missing; if present it is once, few, many or a size class.

j_gene: TRBJ2-7
abundance: once
v_gene: TRBV4-1
d_gene: -
CDR3nt: TGCGCCAGCAGCCAAGGACAGACGGTCTCCTACGAGCAGTACTTC
CDR3aa: CASSQGQTVSYEQYF

j_gene: TRBJ1-1
abundance: -
v_gene: TRBV12-3/TRBV12-4
d_gene: TRBD1
CDR3nt: TGTGCCAGCATCCGGACAGGGAACACTGAAGCTTTCTTT
CDR3aa: CASIRTGNTEAFF

j_gene: TRBJ2-3
abundance: -
v_gene: TRBV5-1
d_gene: -
CDR3nt: TGCGCCAGCAGCTCCGGGCCAGCCGCAGATACGCAGTATTTT
CDR3aa: CASSSGPAADTQYF

j_gene: TRBJ2-1
abundance: once
v_gene: TRBV5-1
d_gene: -
CDR3nt: TGCGCCAGCAGCTTGAGCCAGTCTCTCTACAATGAGCAGTTCTTC
CDR3aa: CASSLSQSLYNEQFF

j_gene: TRBJ1-3
abundance: -
v_gene: TRBV4-1
d_gene: -
CDR3nt: TGCGCCAGCAGCCAGACAGAGAGCTCTGGAAACACCATATATTTT
CDR3aa: CASSQTESSGNTIYF

j_gene: TRBJ2-1
abundance: -
v_gene: TRBV29-1
d_gene: -
CDR3nt: TGCAGCGTTGAAATCATCCTAGATCCCTACAATGAGCAGTTCTTC
CDR3aa: CSVEIILDPYNEQFF

j_gene: TRBJ2-1
abundance: -
v_gene: TRBV14
d_gene: -
CDR3nt: TGTGCCAGCAGCCAACTACCGGGACTCCAGCAGTTCTTC
CDR3aa: CASSQLPGLQQFF

j_gene: TRBJ2-1
abundance: -
v_gene: TRBV9
d_gene: -
CDR3nt: TGTGCCAGCAGCGCCCTACTCGGCTCCTACAATGAGCAGTTCTTC
CDR3aa: CASSALLGSYNEQFF

j_gene: TRBJ1-4
abundance: -
v_gene: TRBV6-6
d_gene: -
CDR3nt: TGTGCCAGCAGTTCCATGAGTGGTGAAAAACTGTTTTTT
CDR3aa: CASSSMSGEKLFF

j_gene: TRBJ2-7
abundance: -
v_gene: TRBV5-6
d_gene: -
CDR3nt: TGTGCCAGCAGCTTGCCGGGACCCACTTCCTACGAGCAGTACTTC
CDR3aa: CASSLPGPTSYEQYF

j_gene: TRBJ1-3
abundance: once
v_gene: TRBV4-1
d_gene: -
CDR3nt: TGCGCCAGCAGCCACCCCCTTCAGGGGATGATTGGAAACACCATATATTTT
CDR3aa: CASSHPLQGMIGNTIYF